This TCR beta chain was identified in a study of blood T cell repertoires in COVID-19. TCRdb keeps only in-frame clones here, not all; method: immunoSEQ multiplex PCR. This sample carries 96,000 or so clones, roughly 90% of them seen once, and the ten largest clones take roughly 2.8%. The CDR3 is 14 amino acids. Germline V gene lookup returns CDR1 SGHVS and CDR2 FQNEAQ. V lost 5 bases to trimming and J lost 4 bases, with 15 bases between them. V is TRBV7-8 and J is TRBJ2-7, with D possibly being TRBD1 (5 bases). This clonotype was sampled from a woman of 80 years or more with acute or convalescent COVID-19. The specimen sequenced was peripheral blood. This CDR3 is CASSPGHPIYEQYF. The CDR3 DNA follows: TGTGCCAGCAGCCCAGGACACCCTATTTACGAGCAGTACTTC.